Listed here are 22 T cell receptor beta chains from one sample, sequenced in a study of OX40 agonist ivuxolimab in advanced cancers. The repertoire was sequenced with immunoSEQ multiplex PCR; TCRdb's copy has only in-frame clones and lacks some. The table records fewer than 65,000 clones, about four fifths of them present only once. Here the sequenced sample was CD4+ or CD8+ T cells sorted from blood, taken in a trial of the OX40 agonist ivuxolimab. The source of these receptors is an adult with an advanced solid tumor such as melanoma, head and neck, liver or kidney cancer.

CDR3 in DNA: TGTGCCAGCAGTGGGGCGGAGGACGAAAAACTGTTTTTT. It is translated as CASSGAEDEKLFF. The J gene is TRBJ1-4, the V gene TRBV5-4; weak D call: TRBD1 (5 bases). V was cut by 5 bases and J by 8 bases, with 13 bases left in between. Germline V CDR1 and CDR2: SGHNT, YYREEE (reference sequence). CDR3 length equals 13 residues.

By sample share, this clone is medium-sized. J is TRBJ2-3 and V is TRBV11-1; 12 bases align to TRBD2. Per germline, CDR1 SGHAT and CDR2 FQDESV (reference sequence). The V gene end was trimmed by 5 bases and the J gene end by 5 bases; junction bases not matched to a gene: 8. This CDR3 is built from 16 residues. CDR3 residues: CASSRSSGGAGDTQYF. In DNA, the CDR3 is TGTGCCAGCAGCCGATCTAGCGGGGGGGCGGGAGATACGCAGTATTTT. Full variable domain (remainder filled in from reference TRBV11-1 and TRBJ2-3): EAEVAQSPRYKITEKSQAVAFWCDPISGHATLYWYRQILGQGPELLVQFQDESVVDDSQLPKDRFSAERLKGVDSTLKIQPAELGDSAMYLCASSRSSGGAGDTQYFGPGTRLTVL.

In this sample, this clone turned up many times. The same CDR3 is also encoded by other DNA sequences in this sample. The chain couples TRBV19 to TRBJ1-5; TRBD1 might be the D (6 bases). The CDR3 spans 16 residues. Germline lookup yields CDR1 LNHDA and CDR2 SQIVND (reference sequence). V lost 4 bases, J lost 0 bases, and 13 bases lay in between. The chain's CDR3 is CASSTLQGYSNQPQHF. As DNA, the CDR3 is TGTGCCAGTAGTACGTTACAGGGCTATAGCAATCAGCCCCAGCATTTT.

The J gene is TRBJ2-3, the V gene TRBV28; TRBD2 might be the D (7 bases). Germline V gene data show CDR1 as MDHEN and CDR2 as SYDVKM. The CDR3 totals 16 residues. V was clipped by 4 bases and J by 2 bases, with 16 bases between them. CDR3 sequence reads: CASSSGRGRFTDTQYF. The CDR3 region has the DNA TGTGCCAGCAGTTCAGGGCGGGGGCGATTCACAGATACGCAGTATTTT. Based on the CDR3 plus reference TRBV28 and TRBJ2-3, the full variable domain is DVKVTQSSRYLVKRTGEKVFLECVQDMDHENMFWYRQDPGLGLRLIYFSYDVKMKEKGDIPEGYSVSREKKERFSLILESASTNQTSMYLCASSSGRGRFTDTQYFGPGTRLTVL.

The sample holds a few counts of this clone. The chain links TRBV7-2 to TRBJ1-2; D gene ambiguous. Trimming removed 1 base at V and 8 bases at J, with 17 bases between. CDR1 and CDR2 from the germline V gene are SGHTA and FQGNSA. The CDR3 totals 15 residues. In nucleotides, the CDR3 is TGTGCCAGCAGCTTAGTTGGCGGATCCCGAGGCGGCTACACCTTC. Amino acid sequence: CASSLVGGSRGGYTF. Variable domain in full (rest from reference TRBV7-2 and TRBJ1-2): GAGVSQSPSNKVTEKGKDVELRCDPISGHTALYWYRQSLGQGLEFLIYFQGNSAPDKSGLPSDRFSAERTGGSVSTLTIQRTQQEDSAVYLCASSLVGGSRGGYTFGSGTRLTVV.

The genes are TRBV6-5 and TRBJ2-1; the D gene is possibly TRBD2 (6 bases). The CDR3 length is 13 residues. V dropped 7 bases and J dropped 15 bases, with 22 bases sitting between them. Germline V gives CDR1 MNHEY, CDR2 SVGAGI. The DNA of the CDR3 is TGTGCCAGCACCCACCGTGCGGGGTCCGGGTTGTTCTTC. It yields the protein CASTHRAGSGLFF.

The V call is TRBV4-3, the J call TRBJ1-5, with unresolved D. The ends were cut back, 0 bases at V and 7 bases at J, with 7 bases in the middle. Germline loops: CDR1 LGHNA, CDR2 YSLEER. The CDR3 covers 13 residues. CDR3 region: CASSQEAEQPQHF. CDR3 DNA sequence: TGCGCCAGCAGCCAAGAGGCGGAACAGCCCCAGCATTTT.

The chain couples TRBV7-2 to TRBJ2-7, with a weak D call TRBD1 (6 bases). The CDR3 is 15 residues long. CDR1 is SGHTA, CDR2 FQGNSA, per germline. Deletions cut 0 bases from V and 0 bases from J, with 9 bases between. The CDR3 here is CASSLAGASSYEQYF. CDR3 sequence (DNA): TGTGCCAGCAGCTTAGCGGGGGCTAGCTCCTACGAGCAGTACTTC.

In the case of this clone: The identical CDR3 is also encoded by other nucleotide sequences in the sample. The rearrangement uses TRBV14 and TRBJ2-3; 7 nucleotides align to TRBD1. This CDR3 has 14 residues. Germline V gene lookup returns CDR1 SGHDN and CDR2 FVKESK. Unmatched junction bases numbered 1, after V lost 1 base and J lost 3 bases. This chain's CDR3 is CASSQAGGTDTQYF. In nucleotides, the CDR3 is TGTGCCAGCAGCCAAGCAGGGGGAACAGATACGCAGTATTTT.

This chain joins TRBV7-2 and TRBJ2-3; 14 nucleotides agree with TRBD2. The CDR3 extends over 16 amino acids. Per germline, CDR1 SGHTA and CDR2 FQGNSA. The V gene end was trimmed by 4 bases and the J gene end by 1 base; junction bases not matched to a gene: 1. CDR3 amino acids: CASSWTSGGRTDTQYF. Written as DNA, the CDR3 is TGTGCCAGCAGCTGGACTAGCGGGGGGCGCACAGATACGCAGTATTTT. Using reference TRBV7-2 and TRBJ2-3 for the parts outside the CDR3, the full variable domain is GAGVSQSPSNKVTEKGKDVELRCDPISGHTALYWYRQSLGQGLEFLIYFQGNSAPDKSGLPSDRFSAERTGGSVSTLTIQRTQQEDSAVYLCASSWTSGGRTDTQYFGPGTRLTVL.

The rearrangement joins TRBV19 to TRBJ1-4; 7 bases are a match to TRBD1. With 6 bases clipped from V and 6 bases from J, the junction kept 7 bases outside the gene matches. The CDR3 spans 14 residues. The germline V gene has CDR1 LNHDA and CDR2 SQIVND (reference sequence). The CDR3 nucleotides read TGTGCCAGTAGCGACAGGGCTTACGATGAAAAACTGTTTTTT. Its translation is CASSDRAYDEKLFF.

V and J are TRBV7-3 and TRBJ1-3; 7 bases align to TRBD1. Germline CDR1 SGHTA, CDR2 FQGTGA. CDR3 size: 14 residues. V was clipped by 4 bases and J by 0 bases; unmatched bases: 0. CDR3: CASSWDSSGNTIYF. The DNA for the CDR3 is TGTGCCAGCAGCTGGGACAGCTCTGGAAACACCATATATTTT.

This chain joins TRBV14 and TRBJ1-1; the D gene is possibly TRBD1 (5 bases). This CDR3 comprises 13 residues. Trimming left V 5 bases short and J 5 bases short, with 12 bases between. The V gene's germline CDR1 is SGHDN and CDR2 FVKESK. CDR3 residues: CASSWDFLTEAFF. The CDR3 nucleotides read TGTGCCAGCAGCTGGGACTTTTTGACTGAAGCTTTCTTT.

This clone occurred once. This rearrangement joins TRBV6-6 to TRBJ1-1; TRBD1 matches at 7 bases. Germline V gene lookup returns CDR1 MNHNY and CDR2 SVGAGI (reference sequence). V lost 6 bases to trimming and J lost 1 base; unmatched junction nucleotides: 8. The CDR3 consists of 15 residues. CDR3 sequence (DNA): TGTGCCAGCAGCTCTAGAAACAGGGGGAACACTGAAGCTTTCTTT. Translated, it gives CASSSRNRGNTEAFF.

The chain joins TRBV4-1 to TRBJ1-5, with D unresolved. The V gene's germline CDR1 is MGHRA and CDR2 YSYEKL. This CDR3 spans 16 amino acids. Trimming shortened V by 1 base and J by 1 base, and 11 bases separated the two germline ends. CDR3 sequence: CASSQGQAGSNQPQHF. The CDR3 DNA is TGCGCCAGCAGCCAAGGCCAGGCGGGGAGCAATCAGCCCCAGCATTTT.

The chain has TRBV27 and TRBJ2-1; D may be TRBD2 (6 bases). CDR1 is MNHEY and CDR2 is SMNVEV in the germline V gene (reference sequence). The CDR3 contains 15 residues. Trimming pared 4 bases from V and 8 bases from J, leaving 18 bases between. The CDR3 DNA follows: TGTGCCAGCAGTTCTATCGCCGGGAGAAGGTATGAGCAGTTCTTC. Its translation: CASSSIAGRRYEQFF.

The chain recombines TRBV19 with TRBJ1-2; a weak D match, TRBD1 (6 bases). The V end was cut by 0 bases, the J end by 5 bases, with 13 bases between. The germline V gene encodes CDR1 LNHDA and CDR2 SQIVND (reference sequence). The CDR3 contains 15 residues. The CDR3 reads CASSIEAGEYYGYTF. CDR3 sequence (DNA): TGTGCCAGTAGTATAGAGGCAGGGGAATATTATGGCTACACCTTC.

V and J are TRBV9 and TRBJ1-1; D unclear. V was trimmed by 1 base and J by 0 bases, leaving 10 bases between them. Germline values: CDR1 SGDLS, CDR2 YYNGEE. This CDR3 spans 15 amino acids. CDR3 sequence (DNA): TGTGCCAGCAGCGTAACTTCTGCATTGAACACTGAAGCTTTCTTT. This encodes CASSVTSALNTEAFF.

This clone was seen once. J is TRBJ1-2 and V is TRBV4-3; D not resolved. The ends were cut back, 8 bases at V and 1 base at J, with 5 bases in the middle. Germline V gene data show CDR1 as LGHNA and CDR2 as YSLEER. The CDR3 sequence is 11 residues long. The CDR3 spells CASRNNYGYTF. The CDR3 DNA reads TGCGCCAGCCGGAATAACTATGGCTACACCTTC.

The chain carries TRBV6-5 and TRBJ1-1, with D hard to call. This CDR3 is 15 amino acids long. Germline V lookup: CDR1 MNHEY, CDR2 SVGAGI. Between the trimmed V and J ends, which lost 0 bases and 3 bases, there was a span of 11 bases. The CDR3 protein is CASSYSPGGYTEAFF. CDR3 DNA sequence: TGTGCCAGCAGTTACTCTCCTGGAGGGTACACTGAAGCTTTCTTT.

The CDR3 DNA reads TGCAGCGTTTCGAGCGGGAGGAACTCCTACGAGCAGTACTTC. Protein: CSVSSGRNSYEQYF. The chain uses TRBV29-1 and TRBJ2-7, with 9 bases matching TRBD2. Trimming at V came to 5 bases and at J to 0 bases, leaving 5 bases not matched to a gene. The germline V gene has CDR1 SQVTM and CDR2 ANQGSEA. The CDR3 sequence is 14 residues long.

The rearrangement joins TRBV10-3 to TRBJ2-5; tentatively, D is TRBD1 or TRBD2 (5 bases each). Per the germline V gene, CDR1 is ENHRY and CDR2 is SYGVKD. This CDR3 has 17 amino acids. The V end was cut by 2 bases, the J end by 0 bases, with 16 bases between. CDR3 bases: TGTGCCATCAGTGAGCCGGAGGTAACAGGAAACCAAGAGACCCAGTACTTC. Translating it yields CAISEPEVTGNQETQYF.